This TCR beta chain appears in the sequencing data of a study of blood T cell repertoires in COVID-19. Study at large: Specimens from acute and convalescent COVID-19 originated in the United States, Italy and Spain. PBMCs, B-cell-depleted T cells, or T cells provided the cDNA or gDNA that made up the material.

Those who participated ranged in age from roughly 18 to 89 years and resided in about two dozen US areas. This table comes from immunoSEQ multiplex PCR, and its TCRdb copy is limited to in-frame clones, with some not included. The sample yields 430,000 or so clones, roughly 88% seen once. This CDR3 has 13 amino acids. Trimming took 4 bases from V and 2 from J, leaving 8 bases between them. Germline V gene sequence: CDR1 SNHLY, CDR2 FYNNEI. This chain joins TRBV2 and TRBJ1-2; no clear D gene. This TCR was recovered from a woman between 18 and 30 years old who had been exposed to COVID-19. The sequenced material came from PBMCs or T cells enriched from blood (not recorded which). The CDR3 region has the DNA TGTGCCAGCAGTGGGAGCGAAAACTATGGCTACACCTTC. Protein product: CASSGSENYGYTF. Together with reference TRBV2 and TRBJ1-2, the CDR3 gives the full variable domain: EPEVTQTPSHQVTQMGQEVILRCVPISNHLYFYWYRQILGQKVEFLVSFYNNEISEKSEIFDDQFSVERPDGSNFTLKIRSTKLEDSAMYFCASSGSENYGYTFGSGTRLTVV.